Given below is one TCR beta chain in context. Its antigen is undetermined. V dropped 7 bases and J dropped 2 bases, with 12 bases sitting between them. CDR1 and CDR2 from the germline V gene are MNHEY and SMNVEV (reference sequence). The CDR3 totals 13 residues. This entry is derived from a study of T cells in Graves' hyperthyroidism and ophthalmopathy. As for the study in general: Peripheral blood draws took place at initial diagnosis, ahead of any treatment. Study-level points and caveats: Ophthalmopathy and stable hyperthyroidism were separated by a 13 V-J model. Most thyroid clonotypes expanded above 0.001 were also detected in blood.

Amplification of TCR beta CDR3 regions was performed using RNA transcripts as template. TCR CDR3 regions were first amplified by RT-PCR with HTBI primers. TCRdb ran MiXCR on the multiplex PCR reads and lists one entry per CDR3 protein. Among 250,000 to 400,000 distinct CDR3 sequences, 12% to 15% were seen once, and the ten largest hold 30% to 40%. Sequencing was carried out using blood. V usage is TRBV27 and J usage is TRBJ2-7; possible D gene TRBD1, 5 bases. The receptor's source is a woman in her thirties or forties with Graves' ophthalmopathy. CDR3 DNA sequence: TGTGCCAGCAAACGACAGAGAGCCTACGAGCAGTACTTC. As protein: CASKRQRAYEQYF.